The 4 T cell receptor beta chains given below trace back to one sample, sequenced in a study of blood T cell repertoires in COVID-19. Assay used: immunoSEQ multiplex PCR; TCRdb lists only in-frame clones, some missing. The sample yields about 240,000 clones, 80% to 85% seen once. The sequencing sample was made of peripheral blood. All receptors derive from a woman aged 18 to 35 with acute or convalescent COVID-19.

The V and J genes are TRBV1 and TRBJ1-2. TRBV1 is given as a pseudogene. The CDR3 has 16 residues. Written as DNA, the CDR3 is TGCACCAGCAGTACTCCCGAGGAGGCAGCTCTCTATGGCTACACCTTC. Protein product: CTSSTPEEAALYGYTF.

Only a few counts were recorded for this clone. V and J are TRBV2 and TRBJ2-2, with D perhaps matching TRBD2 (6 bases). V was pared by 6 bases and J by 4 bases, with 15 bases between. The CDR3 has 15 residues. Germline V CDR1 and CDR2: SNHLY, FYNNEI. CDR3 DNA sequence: TGTGCCAGCAGGGTCTCTGGGACTTTCACCGGGGAGCTGTTTTTT. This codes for CASRVSGTFTGELFF.

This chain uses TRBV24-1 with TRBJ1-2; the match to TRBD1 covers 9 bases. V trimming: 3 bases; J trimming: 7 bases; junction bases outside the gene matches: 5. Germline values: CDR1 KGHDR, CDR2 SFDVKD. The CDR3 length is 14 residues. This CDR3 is CATSDTGTGSGYTF. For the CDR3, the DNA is TGTGCCACCAGTGATACGGGGACAGGGAGTGGCTACACCTTC.

Here the CDR3 DNA reads TGTGCCTGGAGTGTAAGGGCGCGGGGCGAGACCCAGTACTTC. It specifies CAWSVRARGETQYF. The chain couples TRBV30 to TRBJ2-5, with D possibly being TRBD2 (6 bases). Trimming cost V 0 bases and J 5 bases, with 13 bases left between them. Looked up from germline, CDR1 is GTSNPN and CDR2 is SVGIG (reference sequence). The CDR3 consists of 14 residues.